The rows below give T cell receptor beta chains drawn from one sample of a study of a mutant IDH1 vaccine in newly diagnosed glioma. Method: immunoSEQ multiplex PCR; TCRdb's copy keeps in-frame clones and lacks some. The data hold roughly 56,000 clones, with 70% to 85% observed a single time. These receptors have no known antigen. The sample in question was PBMCs, obtained from a glioma patient whose treatment included an IDH1 peptide vaccine. The receptors stem from a man in his fifties or sixties with glioma. Both conserved end residues are part of each CDR3. Fields, in order: J gene, clone size, CDR3 length, V gene, D gene, CDR3 protein, CDR3 DNA. A D gene is named only where the DNA matches it firmly. Clone size is given for some rows only: seen once, a few or many times, or a class if the clone is expanded.

J: TRBJ1-5; size: .; length: 16; V: TRBV7-8; D: .; CDR3: CASSWGGDVRNQPQHF; DNA: TGTGCCAGCAGCTGGGGGGGGGACGTCCGCAATCAGCCCCAGCATTTT
J: TRBJ2-5; size: .; length: 15; V: TRBV2; D: TRBD1; CDR3: CASRGTGGSGETQYF; DNA: TGTGCCAGCAGGGGGACAGGGGGCAGCGGAGAGACCCAGTACTTC
J: TRBJ1-5; size: .; length: 15; V: TRBV6-6; D: TRBD1; CDR3: CASGKGQGVGQPQHF; DNA: TGTGCCAGCGGGAAGGGACAGGGGGTCGGGCAGCCCCAGCATTTT
J: TRBJ1-4; size: .; length: 14; V: TRBV13; D: .; CDR3: CASSRSRGNEKLFF; DNA: TGTGCCAGCAGTAGAAGCAGGGGAAATGAAAAACTGTTTTTT
J: TRBJ2-7; size: .; length: 14; V: TRBV7-2; D: TRBD1; CDR3: CASSSWDRRHEQYF; DNA: TGTGCCAGCAGCTCTTGGGACAGGAGGCACGAGCAGTACTTC
J: TRBJ1-1; size: .; length: 13; V: TRBV30; D: TRBD1; CDR3: CAWETGFDTEAFF; DNA: TGTGCCTGGGAGACAGGGTTCGACACTGAAGCTTTCTTT
J: TRBJ1-1; size: .; length: 13; V: TRBV7-2; D: .; CDR3: CASQSFGGTEAFF; DNA: TGTGCCAGCCAGTCATTCGGGGGGACTGAAGCTTTCTTT
J: TRBJ2-1; size: .; length: 12; V: TRBV18; D: .; CDR3: CASSRDINEQFF; DNA: TGTGCCAGCTCACGGGACATCAATGAGCAGTTCTTC
J: TRBJ1-5; size: .; length: 17; V: TRBV30; D: .; CDR3: CAWSVGEDGQTREPQHF; DNA: TGTGCCTGGAGTGTAGGGGAAGATGGGCAGACTAGGGAGCCCCAGCATTTT
J: TRBJ2-5; size: .; length: 15; V: TRBV29-1; D: .; CDR3: CSVLPPSHRQETQYF; DNA: TGCAGCGTCTTGCCCCCCTCTCATAGACAAGAGACCCAGTACTTC
J: TRBJ1-4; size: once; length: 12; V: TRBV6-1; D: .; CDR3: CASRPLNEKLFF; DNA: TGTGCCAGCAGGCCCCTTAATGAAAAACTGTTTTTT
J: TRBJ2-5; size: .; length: 13; V: TRBV18; D: .; CDR3: CASSRNRVETQYF; DNA: TGTGCCAGCTCGCGAAACAGGGTTGAGACCCAGTACTTC
J: TRBJ2-7; size: .; length: 14; V: TRBV30; D: .; CDR3: CAWSVYTSRSEQYF; DNA: TGTGCCTGGAGTGTATATACCAGCCGGAGCGAGCAGTACTTC
J: TRBJ2-5; size: few; length: 13; V: TRBV7-9; D: .; CDR3: CASRYDNQETQYF; DNA: TGTGCCAGCAGATACGACAACCAAGAGACCCAGTACTTC
J: TRBJ1-3; size: .; length: 15; V: TRBV6-5; D: .; CDR3: CASSYSKFSGNTIYF; DNA: TGTGCCAGCAGTTACTCCAAATTCTCTGGAAACACCATATATTTT
J: TRBJ1-5; size: .; length: 17; V: TRBV9; D: .; CDR3: CASSVALPGSGKLPQHF; DNA: TGTGCCAGCAGCGTAGCCTTGCCCGGGTCTGGGAAATTGCCCCAGCATTTT
J: TRBJ1-4; size: .; length: 14; V: TRBV2; D: TRBD1; CDR3: CASSLRDRKEKLFF; DNA: TGTGCCAGCAGTCTCCGGGACAGGAAGGAAAAACTGTTTTTT
J: TRBJ1-1; size: .; length: 15; V: TRBV25-1; D: .; CDR3: CASSEGGTWNTEAFF; DNA: TGTGCCAGCAGTGAAGGGGGCACTTGGAACACTGAAGCTTTCTTT
J: TRBJ2-6; size: once; length: 16; V: TRBV9; D: .; CDR3: CASSGPPLAGANVLTF; DNA: TGTGCCAGCAGCGGCCCCCCATTGGCGGGGGCCAACGTCCTGACTTTC
J: TRBJ2-3; size: .; length: 13; V: TRBV5-4; D: .; CDR3: CASSYREVPTQYF; DNA: TGTGCCAGCAGCTATAGAGAAGTTCCTACGCAGTATTTT
J: TRBJ1-1; size: .; length: 13; V: TRBV2; D: .; CDR3: CASSVGGLGRAFF; DNA: TGTGCCAGCAGTGTCGGGGGTTTGGGTAGAGCTTTCTTT
J: TRBJ2-2; size: .; length: 16; V: TRBV10-3; D: .; CDR3: CAISESQDTSSGELFF; DNA: TGTGCCATCAGTGAGTCCCAGGATACTAGTTCCGGGGAGCTGTTTTTT
J: TRBJ2-7; size: .; length: 15; V: TRBV6-1; D: TRBD1; CDR3: CASRGWGQGIDEQYF; DNA: TGTGCCAGCAGGGGGTGGGGACAGGGTATCGACGAGCAGTACTTC
J: TRBJ1-1; size: .; length: 15; V: TRBV6-6; D: TRBD1; CDR3: CASSLPGTSSGGAFF; DNA: TGTGCCAGCAGTCTCCCCGGGACTTCTTCAGGGGGAGCTTTCTTT
J: TRBJ2-7; size: .; length: 15; V: TRBV5-1; D: TRBD1; CDR3: CASSLEGQGINEQYF; DNA: TGCGCCAGCAGCTTGGAGGGACAGGGGATCAACGAGCAGTACTTC
J: TRBJ2-5; size: once; length: 11; V: TRBV2; D: .; CDR3: CASREQETQYF; DNA: TGTGCCAGCAGAGAGCAAGAGACCCAGTACTTC
J: TRBJ1-1; size: .; length: 15; V: TRBV6-1; D: .; CDR3: CASSEAEGLNTEAFF; DNA: TGTGCCAGCAGTGAAGCGGAAGGGCTGAACACTGAAGCTTTCTTT
J: TRBJ2-2; size: .; length: 16; V: TRBV27; D: .; CDR3: CASSLSRLGNTGELFF; DNA: TGTGCCAGCAGTTTATCGCGACTAGGTAACACCGGGGAGCTGTTTTTT
J: TRBJ2-5; size: .; length: 14; V: TRBV19; D: TRBD2; CDR3: CASSRAGGLETQYF; DNA: TGTGCCAGTAGTCGAGCGGGGGGGCTGGAGACCCAGTACTTC
J: TRBJ1-3; size: .; length: 14; V: TRBV18; D: .; CDR3: CASSPRQGANTIYF; DNA: TGTGCCAGCTCACCACGCCAGGGCGCAAACACCATATATTTT
J: TRBJ2-7; size: .; length: 13; V: TRBV7-2; D: .; CDR3: CASSYSEGAKQYF; DNA: TGTGCCAGCAGCTACTCGGAGGGGGCCAAGCAGTACTTC
J: TRBJ2-1; size: few; length: 14; V: TRBV11-3; D: .; CDR3: CASSGGGAYNEQFF; DNA: TGTGCCAGCAGCGGAGGGGGGGCCTACAATGAGCAGTTCTTC
J: TRBJ1-1; size: once; length: 13; V: TRBV6-5; D: .; CDR3: CASSLVLGTEAFF; DNA: TGTGCCAGCAGTTTAGTGTTGGGCACTGAAGCTTTCTTT
J: TRBJ2-5; size: .; length: 12; V: TRBV29-1; D: .; CDR3: CSAADRKETQYF; DNA: TGCAGCGCCGCAGACAGGAAAGAGACCCAGTACTTC
J: TRBJ1-2; size: .; length: 13; V: TRBV15; D: .; CDR3: CATSPGMDYGYTF; DNA: TGTGCCACCAGCCCAGGGATGGACTATGGCTACACCTTC
J: TRBJ2-1; size: many; length: 14; V: TRBV7-8; D: .; CDR3: CASSREASYNEQFF; DNA: TGTGCCAGCAGCCGCGAGGCCTCCTACAATGAGCAGTTCTTC
J: TRBJ2-2; size: few; length: 16; V: TRBV19; D: TRBD2; CDR3: CASSINGGAGTGELFF; DNA: TGTGCCAGTAGTATTAACGGGGGGGCCGGTACTGGGGAGCTGTTTTTT